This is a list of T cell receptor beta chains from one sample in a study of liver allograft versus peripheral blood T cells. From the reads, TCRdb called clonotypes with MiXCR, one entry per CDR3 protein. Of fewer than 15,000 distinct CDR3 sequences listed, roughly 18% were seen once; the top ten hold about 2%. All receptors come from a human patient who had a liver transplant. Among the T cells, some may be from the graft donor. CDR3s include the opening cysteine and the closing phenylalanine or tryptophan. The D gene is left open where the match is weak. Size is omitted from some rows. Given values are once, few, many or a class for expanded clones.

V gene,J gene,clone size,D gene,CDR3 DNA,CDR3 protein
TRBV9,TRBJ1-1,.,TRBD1,TGTGCCAGCAGCGTAGAGGGCCAGGGGGCTGATGAAGCTTTCTTT,CASSVEGQGADEAFF
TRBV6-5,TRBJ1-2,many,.,TGTGCCAGCAGGACAGTCGGGGGGACGAGGTATGGCTACACCTTC,CASRTVGGTRYGYTF
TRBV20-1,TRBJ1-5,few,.,TGCAGTGCCAGTAGGGAGAGCACCAGAAACCTTTATCAGCCCCAGCATTTT,CSASRESTRNLYQPQHF
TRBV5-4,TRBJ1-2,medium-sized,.,TGTGCCAGCAGCTTAATGGCGAGGGGCTACACCTTC,CASSLMARGYTF
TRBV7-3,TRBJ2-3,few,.,TGTGCCAGCAGCTCATCCCCGCGGGGAGGAGCAGATACGCAGTATTTT,CASSSSPRGGADTQYF
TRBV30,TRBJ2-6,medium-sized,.,TGTGCCTGGGGAACCTCTGGGGCCAACGTCCTGACTTTC,CAWGTSGANVLTF
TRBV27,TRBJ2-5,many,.,TGTGCCAGCAGTTTATCGGGGTACCAAGAGACCCAGTACTTC,CASSLSGYQETQYF
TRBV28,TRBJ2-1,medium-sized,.,TGTGCCAGCAGTTTACAAGGGACGGCTTCCTACAATGAGCAGTTCTTC,CASSLQGTASYNEQFF
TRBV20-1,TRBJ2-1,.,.,TGCAGTGCTAGACGGAGCTCCTACAATGAGCAGTTCTTC,CSARRSSYNEQFF
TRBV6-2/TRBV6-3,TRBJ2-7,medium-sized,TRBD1,TGTGCCAGCAGGAGGGGGACAGGGCTCTACGAGCAGTACTTC,CASRRGTGLYEQYF
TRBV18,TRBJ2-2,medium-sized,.,TGTGCCAGCTCACACCGGTCCGGGGGGCCGACCACCGGGGAGCTGTTTTTT,CASSHRSGGPTTGELFF